These 27 T cell receptor beta chains came from one sample sequenced in a study of T cells after yellow fever vaccination. MiXCR, applied by TCRdb to the 5' RACE reads, yields one record per CDR3 protein. The repertoire consists of 300,000 or so distinct CDR3 sequences, with approximately 12% occurring once and the leading ten covering about 0.51%. The specimen comprised CD4+ T cells sorted from PBMCs, sampled 45 days after the yellow fever booster vaccination. The receptors originated from a young man who received the YFV17D yellow fever vaccine.

The genes are TRBV20-1 and TRBJ2-7, with a weak D call TRBD1 (6 bases). The CDR3 covers 14 residues. CDR1 and CDR2 (germline): DFQATT, SNEGSKA (reference sequence). CDR3 sequence reads: CSAPMSGTQYEQYF. DNA of the CDR3: TGCAGCGCCCCGATGAGTGGGACACAGTACGAGCAGTACTTC.

This clonotype showed up just once. At one boundary the junction diverges from the germline segment, which might be a read error. CDR3 DNA sequence: TGCGCCAGCAGCACGGGACAGAGGATCTACGAGCAGTGCTTC. Protein sequence: CASSTGQRIYEQCF. This chain joins TRBV5-1 and TRBJ2-7; 7 bases agree with TRBD1. Germline V gives CDR1 SGHRS, CDR2 YFSETQ. The CDR3 has 14 amino acids.

This clonotype showed up just a few times. This sequence joins TRBV15 and TRBJ2-7; possibly TRBD2 for D (6 bases). The germline gives CDR1 LNHNV, CDR2 YYDKDF (reference sequence). The V gene lost 3 bases and the J gene lost 0 bases, with 12 bases spanning the gap. There are 15 residues in the CDR3. CDR3 residues: CATSREGLPSYEQYF. The DNA for the CDR3 is TGTGCCACCAGCAGGGAGGGACTTCCCTCCTACGAGCAGTACTTC.

The rearrangement joins TRBV5-1 to TRBJ2-7; D ambiguous. The CDR3 consists of 12 residues. CDR1 is SGHRS, CDR2 YFSETQ, per germline. Between the trimmed V and J ends, which lost 5 bases and 5 bases, there was a span of 11 bases. The CDR3 DNA sequence: TGCGCCAGCAGTACCCGGATAGACGAGCAGTACTTC. It encodes CASSTRIDEQYF.

This clonotype was observed many times. V usage is TRBV6-1 and J usage is TRBJ2-1; 7 positions agree with TRBD1. Trimming took 5 bases from V and 3 from J; bases not matched to a gene: 4. Germline values: CDR1 MNHNS, CDR2 SASEGT. The CDR3 totals 14 residues. CDR3 amino acids: CASSRQGYYNEQFF. CDR3 in DNA: TGTGCCAGCAGTCGACAGGGTTACTACAATGAGCAGTTCTTC.

The rearrangement uses TRBV6-2 or TRBV6-3 and TRBJ1-1; TRBD1 might be the D (5 bases). Per germline, CDR1 MNHEY and CDR2 SVGEGT. V was trimmed by 7 bases and J by 10 bases, leaving 19 bases between them. There are 13 residues in the CDR3. The CDR3 loop reads CASTESRDGRAFF. CDR3 bases: TGTGCCAGCACCGAAAGCAGGGACGGTAGAGCTTTCTTT.

This chain uses TRBV12-3 or TRBV12-4 with TRBJ2-1, with 8 nucleotides matching TRBD2. The CDR3 is 13 amino acids. Germline trimming cut 6 bases from V and 16 bases from J; bases unmatched to any gene: 14. The CDR3 DNA is TGTGCCAGCAGCCCCGCCCCAGGAGCGGGAGTTTTCTTC. Encoded protein: CASSPAPGAGVFF.

This clonotype was found many times. The chain uses TRBV5-1 and TRBJ2-3; 10 nucleotides align to TRBD2. This CDR3 has 16 residues. V was pared by 1 base and J by 2 bases, with 4 bases of the junction left unmatched. Germline loops: CDR1 SGHRS, CDR2 YFSETQ. The DNA of the CDR3 is TGCGCCAGCAGCTTGAGCGGGAGGGTTTCCACAGATACGCAGTATTTT. Protein: CASSLSGRVSTDTQYF.

The genes are TRBV29-1 and TRBJ2-7, with a weak D call TRBD2 (6 bases). Germline CDR1 reads SQVTM; CDR2 reads ANQGSEA. Trimming cost V 4 bases and J 5 bases, with 12 bases left between them. The CDR3 sequence is 12 residues long. The CDR3 loop reads CSVGRGCDEQYF. The CDR3 region has the DNA TGCAGCGTTGGGAGGGGCTGTGACGAGCAGTACTTC.

This clonotype has only a few counts. The chain carries TRBV10-3 and TRBJ2-2; 8 bases are shared with TRBD1. Losses at the gene ends were 10 bases for V and 4 bases for J; bases not matched to a gene: 8. Per the germline V gene, CDR1 is ENHRY and CDR2 is SYGVKD. CDR3 length equals 14 residues. The CDR3 region has the DNA TGTGCCACCGGGGGACAGGCATCCACCGGGGAGCTGTTTTTT. Protein: CATGGQASTGELFF.

The chain joins TRBV19 to TRBJ2-1; D call uncertain. Deletions cut 3 bases from V and 1 base from J, with 7 bases between. The CDR3 spans 14 residues. Germline V gives CDR1 LNHDA, CDR2 SQIVND (reference sequence). CDR3 in amino acids: CASSIGFSYNEQFF. In nucleotides, the CDR3 is TGTGCCAGTAGTATTGGTTTTTCCTACAATGAGCAGTTCTTC.

This clonotype has a count of ten or more. The chain links TRBV6-5 to TRBJ2-1; no clear D gene. This CDR3 is 15 amino acids long. Germline assignment: CDR1 MNHEY and CDR2 SVGAGI. The V end was cut by 0 bases, the J end by 3 bases, with 9 bases between. The CDR3 region is CASSYSNVRYNEQFF. Written as DNA, the CDR3 is TGTGCCAGCAGTTACTCTAATGTCCGCTACAATGAGCAGTTCTTC.

The chain joins TRBV20-1 to TRBJ2-7; 10 bases map to TRBD1. V lost 3 bases to trimming and J lost 5 bases; unmatched junction nucleotides: 10. CDR3 length equals 15 residues. Germline CDR1 DFQATT, CDR2 SNEGSKA (reference sequence). CDR3 DNA sequence: TGCAGTGCTAGCGCCGGGGGGACAGGGGTCGACGAGCAGTACTTC. This codes for CSASAGGTGVDEQYF.

Notes on this clonotype: Compared with germline, one end of the junction differs, possibly owing to a read error. The V gene is TRBV30, the J gene TRBJ1-2; D possibly corresponds to TRBD1 (5 bases). Germline V gene lookup returns CDR1 GTSNPN and CDR2 SVGIG (reference sequence). This CDR3 is 11 amino acids long. CDR3 nucleotide sequence: TGTGCCTGGCACAAGGACACCGGCTACTCCTTC. Translation: CAWHKDTGYSF.

This clonotype has at least ten counts. This chain links TRBV28 with TRBJ2-7, with D perhaps TRBD1 or TRBD2 (6 bases each). Germline CDR1 reads MDHEN; CDR2 reads SYDVKM. Between the trimmed V and J ends, which lost 6 bases and 2 bases, there was a span of 11 bases. CDR3 size: 13 residues. CDR3 in amino acids: CASRGGLAYEQYF. CDR3 bases: TGTGCCAGCAGGGGGGGCTTGGCCTACGAGCAGTACTTC. Complete variable domain (other parts from reference TRBV28 and TRBJ2-7): DVKVTQSSRYLVKRTGEKVFLECVQDMDHENMFWYRQDPGLGLRLIYFSYDVKMKEKGDIPEGYSVSREKKERFSLILESASTNQTSMYLCASRGGLAYEQYFGPGTRLTVT.

This chain joins TRBV25-1 and TRBJ2-7; a possible D gene is TRBD1 (5 bases). Germline CDR1 and CDR2: MGHDK and SYGVNS. The CDR3 is 15 amino acids. V shed 1 base and J shed 1 base, with 11 bases lying between them. The CDR3 coding sequence is TGTGCCAGCAGTGAATCTGGCGGACAATCCTACGAGCAGTACTTC. This sequence encodes CASSESGGQSYEQYF.

The chain is built from TRBV6-1 and TRBJ1-5, with D maybe TRBD1 (6 bases). From germline, CDR1 is MNHNS and CDR2 SASEGT. V was shortened by 0 bases and J by 6 bases, with 6 bases between the two germline ends. The CDR3 loop spans 13 amino acids. CDR3 protein: CASSEAGGQPQHF. For the CDR3, the DNA is TGTGCCAGCAGTGAAGCAGGGGGTCAGCCCCAGCATTTT.

This clonotype was seen a handful of times. The genes are TRBV20-1 and TRBJ2-3, with TRBD2 identical over 8 bases. V trimming: 6 bases; J trimming: 2 bases; junction bases outside the gene matches: 10. Looked up from germline, CDR1 is DFQATT and CDR2 is SNEGSKA (reference sequence). This CDR3 region has 15 residues. This CDR3 is CSALGPGGSTDTQYF. The CDR3 nucleotides are TGCAGTGCACTAGGGCCGGGGGGGTCCACAGATACGCAGTATTTT.

Only a few counts were recorded for this clonotype. The chain carries TRBV6-1 and TRBJ2-2; 10 bases agree with TRBD2. In germline, CDR1 is MNHNS, CDR2 SASEGT. Unmatched junction bases numbered 11, after V lost 6 bases and J lost 7 bases. The CDR3 sequence is 16 residues long. The CDR3 sequence: CASSLAPLAGGGELFF. DNA of the CDR3: TGTGCCAGCAGCCTCGCCCCCTTAGCGGGAGGCGGGGAGCTGTTTTTT.

J is TRBJ1-5 and V is TRBV3-1; 11 bases agree with TRBD1. The germline gives CDR1 LGHDT, CDR2 YNNKEL (reference sequence). The CDR3 consists of 15 residues. Trimming at V came to 4 bases and at J to 6 bases, leaving 5 bases not matched to a gene. This CDR3 reads CASSRTGGAGQPQHF. The CDR3 region has the DNA TGTGCCAGCAGCCGGACAGGGGGCGCGGGTCAGCCCCAGCATTTT. Supplemented by reference TRBV3-1 and TRBJ1-5, the full variable domain reads DTAVSQTPKYLVTQMGNDKSIKCEQNLGHDTMYWYKQDSKKFLKIMFSYNNKELIINETVPNRFSPKSPDKAHLNLHINSLELGDSAVYFCASSRTGGAGQPQHFGDGTRLSIL.

This rearrangement joins TRBV30 to TRBJ1-4; D gene ambiguous. With 0 bases removed from V and 8 bases from J, the gap between germline ends came to 7 bases. The CDR3 sequence is 12 residues long. Germline assignment: CDR1 GTSNPN and CDR2 SVGIG (reference sequence). The CDR3 protein is CAWSVRREKLFF. The CDR3 bases are TGTGCCTGGAGTGTCCGGAGGGAAAAACTGTTTTTT.

The chain couples TRBV12-3 or TRBV12-4 to TRBJ1-2; 8 positions agree with TRBD1. This CDR3 has 14 amino acids. V lost 2 bases to trimming and J lost 8 bases; unmatched junction nucleotides: 7. Here the CDR3 DNA reads TGTGCCAGCAGTTTACCCGCAGGGGGCAGCGGCTACACCTTC. Translation: CASSLPAGGSGYTF.

This clonotype was recorded many times. This chain uses TRBV12-3 or TRBV12-4 with TRBJ1-5, with no clear D. Deletions cut 3 bases from V and 3 bases from J, with 6 bases between. The CDR3 is made up of 13 amino acids. In DNA form, the CDR3 reads TGTGCCAGCAGTTTGACGGACAATCAGCCCCAGCATTTT. Its protein product is CASSLTDNQPQHF.

The V and J genes are TRBV5-4 and TRBJ1-1, with no clear D. The CDR3 has 13 residues. Germline CDR1 and CDR2: SGHNT and YYREEE (reference sequence). V was pared by 5 bases and J by 0 bases, with 8 bases between. The CDR3 spells CASSSAVNTEAFF. In DNA, the CDR3 is TGTGCCAGCAGTTCAGCAGTGAACACTGAAGCTTTCTTT.

The V call is TRBV20-1, the J call TRBJ1-6; D not certain. The CDR3 spans 14 residues. V was pared by 1 base and J by 6 bases, with 10 bases between. The germline V gene encodes CDR1 DFQATT and CDR2 SNEGSKA (reference sequence). The CDR3 bases are TGCAGTGCTAGAGGCTCGGGTCCTAATTCACCCCTCCACTTT. Translation gives CSARGSGPNSPLHF.

V is TRBV18 and J is TRBJ1-1; D unclear. Germline V gives CDR1 KGHSH, CDR2 LQKENI. The CDR3 consists of 15 residues. V lost 1 base, J lost 1 base, and 10 bases lay in between. The CDR3 coding sequence is TGTGCCAGCTCACCACAACAACAGACGAACACTGAAGCTTTCTTT. Translating it yields CASSPQQQTNTEAFF.

This clonotype showed up just a few times. This sequence joins TRBV30 and TRBJ2-3, with TRBD2 matching 11 bases. Germline V gene lookup returns CDR1 GTSNPN and CDR2 SVGIG (reference sequence). The CDR3 sequence is 15 residues long. The V segment lost 0 bases and the J segment 4 bases; nucleotides outside the gene matches: 3. CDR3: CAWSVGSGRADTQYF. CDR3 DNA sequence: TGTGCCTGGAGTGTAGGTAGCGGGAGGGCAGATACGCAGTATTTT. Supplemented by reference TRBV30 and TRBJ2-3, the full variable domain reads SQTIHQWPATLVQPVGSPLSLECTVEGTSNPNLYWYRQAAGRGLQLLFYSVGIGQISSEVPQNLSASRPQDRQFILSSKKLLLSDSGFYLCAWSVGSGRADTQYFGPGTRLTVL.